Here is one T cell receptor (beta chain) with its context. No antigen is known for it. This sample was included in a study of cytomegalovirus exposure and HLA in healthy donors. For the study at large: Sequencing of 150 million to 200 million T cells in an earlier analysis found some 100 million unique TCR beta sequences.

The PCR was carried out with 60 Vbeta primers and 13 Jbeta primers. Profiling relied on immunoSEQ multiplex PCR, and the TCRdb table lists in-frame clones only, not all of them. The sample shows around 160,000 clones, around 68% of them seen only once. Study-level points and caveats: Differences between HLA loci emerged in a later analysis of TCR association rates, with DRB1 most and HLA-C fewest. An ancestry cluster, one associated with Asian ancestry, reportedly showed fewer N-insertions than the approximately 670-donor mean in a later analysis.

V dropped 0 bases and J dropped 4; count of bases not matched to a gene: 2. CDR1 and CDR2 (germline): MRHNA, SNTAGT. The CDR3 contains 14 residues. The sample taken for sequencing was PBMCs. The TCR was taken from a man over 45 in good health and CMV-seronegative. V and J are TRBV6-4 and TRBJ1-2; 7 nucleotides align to TRBD1. The CDR3 protein is CASSDSPGGYGYTF. The CDR3 DNA reads TGTGCCAGCAGTGACTCGCCAGGGGGCTATGGCTACACCTTC.